One and the same sample provided the 14 T cell receptor beta chains below, sequenced in a study of cytomegalovirus exposure and HLA in healthy donors. Profiled with immunoSEQ multiplex PCR; TCRdb holds only in-frame clones, not every one. The profile shows some 67,000 clones, about 95% of them singletons. Sequencing input: PBMCs. All receptors come from a woman younger than 35 in good health and CMV-seronegative.

This clone was counted once. V gene TRBV2 combines with J gene TRBJ2-2; 7 bases fit TRBD2. Trimming cost V 6 bases and J 0 bases; bases outside gene matches: 7. Germline loops: CDR1 SNHLY, CDR2 FYNNEI. CDR3 length: 16 residues. CDR3 amino acids: CASSAAAGANTGELFF. The DNA for the CDR3 is TGTGCCAGCAGCGCCGCGGCGGGAGCGAACACCGGGGAGCTGTTTTTT.

This clone was observed a single time. This chain connects TRBV7-2 to TRBJ1-3; D not certain. Germline values: CDR1 SGHTA, CDR2 FQGNSA. The CDR3 totals 15 residues. Trimming left V 5 bases short and J 0 bases short, with 11 bases between. CDR3 in amino acids: CASSPPGVSGNTIYF. In nucleotides, the CDR3 is TGTGCCAGCAGCCCCCCGGGTGTCTCTGGAAACACCATATATTTT.

The genes are TRBV27 and TRBJ2-3; 11 bases match TRBD2. V gave up 6 bases and J gave up 5 bases; unmatched junction bases: 13. Germline V lookup: CDR1 MNHEY, CDR2 SMNVEV (reference sequence). The CDR3 consists of 17 residues. CDR3 coding DNA: TGTGCCAGCAGCGCCCTGATTAGCGGGAGGGGGGGAGATACGCAGTATTTT. Residues: CASSALISGRGGDTQYF.

In the case of this clone: Mismatch with germline at one junction end may stem from a read error. The V gene is TRBV5-8, the J gene TRBJ2-1; no reliable D call. The CDR3 is 8 amino acids. Germline V gene data show CDR1 as SGHTS and CDR2 as YDEGEE. The CDR3 nucleotides read TGTGCCAGCAGCTTTACAGTCTTC. It translates to CASSFTVF.

The V call is TRBV28, the J call TRBJ1-5; D gene ambiguous. With 2 bases removed from V and 2 bases from J, the gap between germline ends came to 16 bases. CDR3 length: 17 amino acids. Germline V CDR1 and CDR2: MDHEN, SYDVKM. Here the CDR3 reads CASSLGGMAVGNQPQHF. The CDR3 DNA follows: TGTGCCAGCAGTTTAGGTGGTATGGCAGTTGGCAATCAGCCCCAGCATTTT.

The chain is built from TRBV29-1 and TRBJ1-4; 8 positions agree with TRBD1. Germline CDR1 SQVTM, CDR2 ANQGSEA. The CDR3 runs 15 residues. After removal of 0 bases from V and 8 bases from J, the junction contained 8 bases not matched to a gene. The DNA for the CDR3 is TGCAGCGTTGAAGATCGCGGACAGGGAAGGGAAAAACTGTTTTTT. Translation: CSVEDRGQGREKLFF.

The chain couples TRBV18 to TRBJ2-1; 10 bases are a match to TRBD2. The germline V gene has CDR1 KGHSH and CDR2 LQKENI. Trimming at V came to 8 bases and at J to 8 bases, leaving 9 bases not matched to a gene. This CDR3 comprises 14 residues. The CDR3 region is CASHGVAGGDEQFF. CDR3 coding DNA: TGTGCCAGCCACGGGGTAGCGGGAGGAGATGAGCAGTTCTTC.

The chain joins TRBV9 to TRBJ2-1; the D gene is possibly TRBD2 (6 bases). There are 14 residues in the CDR3. The V gene lost 2 bases and the J gene lost 6 bases, with 12 bases spanning the gap. From germline, CDR1 is SGDLS and CDR2 YYNGEE. The CDR3 region has the DNA TGTGCCAGCAGCGTCGGGGGAATGCCCAATGAGCAGTTCTTC. Protein sequence: CASSVGGMPNEQFF.

This rearrangement joins TRBV5-5 to TRBJ1-2, with D perhaps TRBD1 (6 bases). Deletions cut 0 bases from V and 3 bases from J, with 9 bases between. The CDR3 has 14 residues. Germline lookup yields CDR1 SGHKS and CDR2 YYEKEE (reference sequence). The CDR3 reads CASSLGGRDYGYTF. The CDR3 DNA reads as TGTGCCAGCAGCTTGGGGGGGCGAGACTATGGCTACACCTTC.

Only one count was recorded for this clone. The rearrangement links TRBV21-1 to TRBJ2-1; TRBD2, the table's D call, was not compared with the DNA. TRBV21-1 constitutes a pseudogene. This CDR3 is 11 amino acids long. The CDR3 region is CATLSNNEQFF. In nucleotides, the CDR3 is TGTGCCACTCTGAGCAACAATGAGCAGTTCTTC.

The genes are TRBV28 and TRBJ1-3, with TRBD1 matching 7 bases. CDR1 is MDHEN, CDR2 SYDVKM, per germline. CDR3 length: 14 amino acids. The trim removed 6 bases at V and 4 bases at J, leaving 6 bases unmatched. CDR3 protein: CASSLQGSGNTIYF. Written as DNA, the CDR3 is TGTGCCAGCAGCCTACAGGGGTCCGGAAACACCATATATTTT.

The V call is TRBV7-2, the J call TRBJ2-7; 7 nucleotides match TRBD2. The trim removed 1 base at V and 0 bases at J, leaving 3 bases unmatched. This CDR3 comprises 15 residues. Germline V lookup: CDR1 SGHTA, CDR2 FQGNSA. CDR3 protein: CASSLEGGSSYEQYF. The CDR3 coding sequence is TGTGCCAGCAGCTTAGAGGGAGGGTCCTCCTACGAGCAGTACTTC.

The gene calls are TRBV7-2 and TRBJ1-2; D unclear. The V end lost 1 base, the J end lost 2 bases, and 5 bases lay between the germline ends. CDR1 is SGHTA and CDR2 is FQGNSA in the germline V gene. The CDR3 has 13 amino acids. CDR3 sequence: CASSLERNYGYTF. CDR3 bases: TGTGCCAGCAGCTTAGAACGGAACTATGGCTACACCTTC.

The chain employs TRBV5-6 and TRBJ1-4; D remains ambiguous. The CDR3 runs 13 residues. Trimming took 3 bases from V and 8 from J, leaving 11 bases between them. CDR1 and CDR2 from the germline V gene are SGHDT and YYEEEE. The CDR3 protein is CASSSRGYEKLFF. The CDR3 DNA is TGTGCCAGCAGCTCAAGAGGGTACGAAAAACTGTTTTTT.